This T cell receptor beta chain derives from a study of a mutant IDH1 vaccine in newly diagnosed glioma. The wider study: The sex distribution of treated patients was around 62% male and roughly 40% female, with a mean age of roughly 40 years. Study conclusions and caveats: Pseudoprogression appeared independent of alterations in top peripheral clonotypes.

TCRdb's table, derived via immunoSEQ multiplex PCR, lists solely in-frame clones and lacks some. The table includes 35,000 to 50,000 clones, roughly 84% detected once. The CDR3 runs to 16 residues. With V trimmed by 1 base and J by 2 bases, 7 bases remained unmatched. Germline values: CDR1 SGHTA, CDR2 FQGTGA. Of note for this clone: Its antigen is not identified.

Time point meaning: week 11, during vaccination. Vaccine doses each comprised 300 ug of mutant IDH1 20-mer peptide, with topical imiquimod. This TCR derives from a man aged 35 to 55 with glioma. This sequence joins TRBV7-3 and TRBJ2-7; the match to TRBD2 covers 8 bases. Source: PBMCs, taken from a glioma patient whose treatment included an IDH1 peptide vaccine. The CDR3 protein is CASSLKGGAGAYEQYF. The CDR3 nucleotides read TGTGCCAGCAGCTTAAAGGGGGGAGCGGGGGCCTACGAGCAGTACTTC. Full variable domain (rest looked up from reference TRBV7-3 and TRBJ2-7): GAGVSQTPSNKVTEKGKYVELRCDPISGHTALYWYRQSLGQGPEFLIYFQGTGAADDSGLPNDRFFAVRPEGSVSTLKIQRTERGDSAVYLCASSLKGGAGAYEQYFGPGTRLTVT.